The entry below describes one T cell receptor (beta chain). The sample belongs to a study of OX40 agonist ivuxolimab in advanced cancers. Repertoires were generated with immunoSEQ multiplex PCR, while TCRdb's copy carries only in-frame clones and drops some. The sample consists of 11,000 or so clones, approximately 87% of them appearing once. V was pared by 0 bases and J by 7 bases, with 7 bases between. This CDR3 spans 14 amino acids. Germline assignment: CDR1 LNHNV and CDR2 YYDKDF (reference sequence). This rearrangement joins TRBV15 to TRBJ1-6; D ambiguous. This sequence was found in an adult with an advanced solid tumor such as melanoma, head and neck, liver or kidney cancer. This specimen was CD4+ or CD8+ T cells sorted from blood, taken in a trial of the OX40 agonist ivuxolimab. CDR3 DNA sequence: TGTGCCACCAGCAGAGAAACGGGGAATTCACCCCTCCACTTT. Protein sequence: CATSRETGNSPLHF.